The clone carrying this TCR beta chain was observed at least ten times. Each TCR cDNA molecule carried a unique molecular identifier. TCRdb ran MiXCR on the 5' RACE reads and lists one entry per CDR3 protein. The sample has 30,000 to 45,000 distinct CDR3 sequences, under 4% seen once. This entry comes from a study of spatial heterogeneity in lung cancer. Study information: Mean representation of each unique TCR and UMI combination in the raw reads exceeded ten occurrences.

Time point reported: sample taken at primary tumor resection. Samples were donated by 72 untreated early-stage non-small cell lung cancer patients. Whole RNA, isolated from tumor, nontumor lung or frozen PBMC, was sequenced without prior sorting. Source: normal lung tissue next to the tumor, taken at surgery. This clonotype was sampled from a male donor with early-stage non-small cell lung cancer.

The CDR3 sequence is CASSIGGLAGGGGQLDTQYF. Here the CDR3 DNA reads TGCGCCAGCAGCATCGGCGGACTAGCGGGAGGGGGAGGACAGCTAGATACGCAGTATTTT. The genes are TRBV5-1 and TRBJ2-3; 15 nucleotides align to TRBD2. V lost 4 bases to trimming and J lost 5 bases; unmatched junction nucleotides: 17. CDR1 is SGHRS and CDR2 is YFSETQ in the germline V gene. The CDR3 covers 20 residues.